This entry lists 18 T cell receptor beta chains sequenced from one sample in a study of cytomegalovirus exposure and HLA in healthy donors. The PCR was carried out with 60 Vbeta primers and 13 Jbeta primers. The protocol was immunoSEQ multiplex PCR, while the TCRdb copy is restricted to in-frame clones and leaves out a portion. This sample has about 140,000 clones; over 60% occur once, and the top ten carry nearly 7%. Sequenced sample: PBMCs. The receptors originated from a man aged 40-49 years in good health and CMV-seropositive.

The chain couples TRBV28 to TRBJ2-5, with 7 bases lining up with TRBD1. Germline CDR1 MDHEN, CDR2 SYDVKM. The V segment lost 4 bases and the J segment 2 bases; nucleotides outside the gene matches: 10. The CDR3 length is 16 residues. The CDR3 bases are TGTGCCAGCAGTTCACCCAGGACAGGAAAACAAGAGACCCAGTACTTC. Its translation is CASSSPRTGKQETQYF.

The chain couples TRBV19 to TRBJ2-7; 8 positions agree with TRBD1. Germline V lookup: CDR1 LNHDA, CDR2 SQIVND (reference sequence). V lost 5 bases and J lost 0; bases outside the gene matches: 6. This CDR3 is built from 15 residues. In DNA form, the CDR3 reads TGTGCCAGTAGTCCCGGACAGGGCAGCTCCTACGAGCAGTACTTC. It yields the protein CASSPGQGSSYEQYF.

V gene TRBV6-1 combines with J gene TRBJ2-3; a weak D match, TRBD1 (5 bases). The V end lost 6 bases, the J end lost 0 bases, and 13 bases lay between the germline ends. Germline V gene lookup returns CDR1 MNHNS and CDR2 SASEGT. The CDR3 spans 15 residues. CDR3 residues: CASSSQVVSTDTQYF. DNA of the CDR3: TGTGCCAGCAGCTCACAGGTTGTCAGCACAGATACGCAGTATTTT.

V and J are TRBV19 and TRBJ2-1, with TRBD2 matching over 8 bases. This CDR3 contains 14 residues. Unmatched junction bases numbered 4, after V lost 3 bases and J lost 6 bases. CDR1 LNHDA and CDR2 SQIVND come from the germline V gene (reference sequence). CDR3 DNA sequence: TGTGCCAGTAGTATGGCTAGCGGGCTCAATGAGCAGTTCTTC. It yields the protein CASSMASGLNEQFF. The entire variable domain, with the rest obtained from reference TRBV19 and TRBJ2-1, is as follows: DGGITQSPKYLFRKEGQNVTLSCEQNLNHDAMYWYRQDPGQGLRLIYYSQIVNDFQKGDIAEGYSVSREKKESFPLTVTSAQKNPTAFYLCASSMASGLNEQFFGPGTRLTVL.

This clone was picked up one time. J is TRBJ1-4 and V is TRBV2; no definite D call. The V and J ends lost 10 bases and 2 bases respectively, with 14 bases between them. The CDR3 extends over 14 amino acids. Germline V CDR1 and CDR2: SNHLY, FYNNEI. CDR3 DNA sequence: TGTGCCACCAAAGCGAGTGTCACTAATGAAAAACTGTTTTTT. Translation gives CATKASVTNEKLFF.

The chain employs TRBV4-1 and TRBJ1-3, with D tentatively TRBD1 (5 bases). With 1 base removed from V and 2 bases from J, the gap between germline ends came to 6 bases. The CDR3 runs to 14 residues. Germline CDR1 is MGHRA and CDR2 is YSYEKL. CDR3 sequence reads: CASSQAGTGNTIYF. CDR3 bases: TGCGCCAGCAGCCAAGCAGGGACTGGAAACACCATATATTTT.

About this clone itself: The same CDR3 also results from other DNA sequences found in this sample. This chain uses TRBV6-5 with TRBJ2-7; no firm D call. The ends were cut back, 0 bases at V and 2 bases at J, with 11 bases in the middle. The germline V gene has CDR1 MNHEY and CDR2 SVGAGI. This CDR3 region has 15 residues. For the CDR3, the DNA is TGTGCCAGCAGTTACTCGTATGGAGAGACCTACGAGCAGTACTTC. Its translation: CASSYSYGETYEQYF.

V and J are TRBV11-3 and TRBJ2-1; TRBD2 matches 9 bases. Losses at the gene ends were 5 bases for V and 5 bases for J; bases not matched to a gene: 10. Per germline, CDR1 SGHNT and CDR2 YENEEA. The CDR3 totals 16 residues. The DNA of the CDR3 is TGTGCCAGCAGCCCTAGAGGTGCGGGAGGGCACAATGAGCAGTTCTTC. This gives the protein CASSPRGAGGHNEQFF.

V usage is TRBV7-9 and J usage is TRBJ2-2; 12 bases map to TRBD2. This CDR3 comprises 18 residues. The V gene's germline CDR1 is SEHNR and CDR2 FQNEAQ (reference sequence). After removal of 1 base from V and 7 bases from J, the junction contained 10 bases not matched to a gene. CDR3 in amino acids: CASSLETGLAGYRGELFF. The CDR3 nucleotides are TGTGCCAGCAGCTTAGAAACAGGACTAGCGGGGTATCGCGGGGAGCTGTTTTTT.

V is TRBV19 and J is TRBJ1-2; the match to TRBD1 covers 8 bases. Trimming took 4 bases from V and 8 from J; bases not matched to a gene: 3. Germline-derived CDR1 and CDR2 are LNHDA and SQIVND (reference sequence). This CDR3 contains 12 residues. The CDR3 coding sequence is TGTGCCAGTAGTAGACAGGGGAAAGGCTACACCTTC. Protein product: CASSRQGKGYTF.

The chain uses TRBV2 and TRBJ2-5, with 10 positions matching TRBD2. The CDR3 consists of 17 residues. Germline lookup yields CDR1 SNHLY and CDR2 FYNNEI. V lost 7 bases, J lost 1 base, and 12 bases stayed unmatched. CDR3: CASTQGTSVRTQETQYF. The CDR3 bases are TGTGCCAGCACCCAAGGGACTAGCGTCCGTACCCAAGAGACCCAGTACTTC.

The rearrangement joins TRBV19 to TRBJ1-1, with D unclear. Germline V gene data show CDR1 as LNHDA and CDR2 as SQIVND (reference sequence). This CDR3 region has 11 residues. V was shortened by 5 bases and J by 2 bases, with 3 bases between the two germline ends. DNA of the CDR3: TGTGCCAGTAGTCATAACACTGAAGCTTTCTTT. Protein product: CASSHNTEAFF.

The chain combines TRBV28 with TRBJ2-1; 8 positions agree with TRBD2. V was pared by 6 bases and J by 7 bases, with 8 bases of the junction left unmatched. There are 14 residues in the CDR3. Germline lookup yields CDR1 MDHEN and CDR2 SYDVKM. The CDR3 protein is CASRGAGVRNEQFF. CDR3 bases: TGTGCCAGCAGGGGAGCGGGGGTAAGAAATGAGCAGTTCTTC.

The chain uses TRBV19 and TRBJ1-1, with D uncertain. The CDR3 length is 14 residues. Trimming left V 1 base short and J 2 bases short, with 8 bases between. Germline assignment: CDR1 LNHDA and CDR2 SQIVND (reference sequence). CDR3 sequence reads: CASSIGRVNTEAFF. DNA for the CDR3: TGTGCCAGTAGTATAGGTCGGGTCAACACTGAAGCTTTCTTT.

This clone came up a few times. The chain has TRBV5-6 and TRBJ2-3; 9 nucleotides match TRBD2. Germline CDR1 and CDR2: SGHDT and YYEEEE. The CDR3 is 16 amino acids. J lost 1 base, V lost 1 base, and 4 bases had no gene match. For the CDR3, the DNA is TGTGCCAGCAGCTTGCGGCTAGCGGGACGCACAGATACGCAGTATTTT. Translated, it gives CASSLRLAGRTDTQYF.

This sequence joins TRBV5-7 and TRBJ1-5, with a weak D call TRBD1 (6 bases). TRBV5-7 is an ORF, with its function uncertain. CDR3 length equals 14 residues. V lost 4 bases and J 15 bases, leaving 23 bases between the germline ends. The CDR3 protein is CASSLRGHQLVGHF. The CDR3 DNA follows: TGTGCCAGCAGCCTAAGGGGACACCAGTTAGTGGGGCATTTT.

The chain combines TRBV30 with TRBJ2-1; the match to TRBD1 covers 7 bases. The CDR3 is 15 amino acids. Trimming at V came to 3 bases and at J to 6 bases, leaving 11 bases not matched to a gene. Germline CDR1 and CDR2: GTSNPN and SVGIG (reference sequence). CDR3 region: CAWRSSGPGGNEQFF. The CDR3 DNA follows: TGTGCCTGGAGGTCGTCAGGCCCAGGGGGCAATGAGCAGTTCTTC.

The gene calls are TRBV6-5 and TRBJ1-3; possibly TRBD1 for D (6 bases). CDR3 length: 15 residues. The V and J ends lost 8 bases and 3 bases respectively, with 17 bases between them. Per germline, CDR1 MNHEY and CDR2 SVGAGI. CDR3 in amino acids: CASRSLKGGGNTIYF. CDR3 bases: TGTGCCAGCCGATCCTTGAAAGGGGGTGGAAACACCATATATTTT.